This T cell receptor beta chain was recovered during a study of blood T cell repertoires in COVID-19. Study information: Spain, Italy and the United States supplied samples that represented acute and convalescent COVID-19.

The germline CDR1 and CDR2 sequences are GTSNPN and SVGIG (reference sequence). Germline trimming cut 0 bases from V and 4 bases from J; bases unmatched to any gene: 2. The CDR3 spans 13 residues. Recovery meant two consecutive negative NP/OP PCR tests, professional clearance, or resolved symptoms. The table came from immunoSEQ multiplex PCR; TCRdb's copy has only in-frame clones and leaves some out. This table has approximately 270,000 clones, roughly 89% appearing once. This TCR was recovered from a woman aged 55-69 years who had recovered from COVID-19. Source material: PBMCs or T cells enriched from blood (not recorded which). The chain links TRBV30 to TRBJ2-7, with 8 nucleotides matching TRBD1. CDR3 sequence: CAWSVQGVYEQYF. Here the CDR3 DNA reads TGTGCCTGGAGTGTACAGGGGGTGTACGAGCAGTACTTC. The whole variable domain, remainder taken from reference TRBV30 and TRBJ2-7, is SQTIHQWPATLVQPVGSPLSLECTVEGTSNPNLYWYRQAAGRGLQLLFYSVGIGQISSEVPQNLSASRPQDRQFILSSKKLLLSDSGFYLCAWSVQGVYEQYFGPGTRLTVT.